This entry lists 14 T cell receptor beta chains sequenced from one sample in a study of CD8 T cells in Susac syndrome. Random hexamers were used to reverse transcribe an amount of roughly 0.5 to 1 ug RNA. From the immunoSEQ multiplex PCR reads, TCRdb called clonotypes with MiXCR, one entry per CDR3 protein. Among around 180,000 distinct CDR3 sequences listed, 94% were seen once. The specimen was CD4+ T cells from PBMCs. Every receptor here comes from a human donor with Susac syndrome.

This rearrangement joins TRBV5-4 to TRBJ2-7; no firm D call. Germline-derived CDR1 and CDR2 are SGHNT and YYREEE (reference sequence). This CDR3 comprises 12 residues. Trimming cost V 0 bases and J 6 bases, with 7 bases left between them. The CDR3 DNA sequence: TGTGCCAGCAGCTTGGACAAATCCGAGCAGTACTTC. Its translation is CASSLDKSEQYF.

The rearrangement uses TRBV20-1 and TRBJ2-4; weak D call: TRBD2 (6 bases). The ends were cut back, 1 base at V and 6 bases at J, with 7 bases in the middle. The germline V gene encodes CDR1 DFQATT and CDR2 SNEGSKA (reference sequence). The CDR3 totals 12 residues. Here the CDR3 DNA reads TGCAGTGCTAGAGCGGAGGGAAACATTCAGTACTTC. Protein: CSARAEGNIQYF.

The chain has TRBV2 and TRBJ1-5, with D maybe TRBD1 (6 bases). Trimming left V 3 bases short and J 7 bases short, with 13 bases between. CDR1 and CDR2 (germline): SNHLY, FYNNEI. The CDR3 covers 14 residues. CDR3: CASSDRGGKQPQHF. In DNA, the CDR3 is TGTGCCAGCAGTGACAGGGGCGGGAAGCAGCCCCAGCATTTT.

The chain has TRBV6-6 and TRBJ1-1; D might be TRBD1 (5 bases). The CDR3 totals 16 residues. Germline values: CDR1 MNHNY, CDR2 SVGAGI (reference sequence). Trimming took 0 bases from V and 6 from J, leaving 17 bases between them. CDR3 amino acids: CASSYSNGFGGSEAFF. Written as DNA, the CDR3 is TGTGCCAGCAGTTACTCGAACGGATTTGGGGGGTCTGAAGCTTTCTTT.

The gene calls are TRBV5-1 and TRBJ2-1; 12 bases are shared with TRBD2. Losses at the gene ends were 0 bases for V and 8 bases for J; bases not matched to a gene: 9. CDR3 length: 17 residues. CDR1 and CDR2 from the germline V gene are SGHRS and YFSETQ. CDR3 region: CASSLASSGGAGDEQFF. The CDR3 DNA reads TGCGCCAGCAGCTTGGCTTCTAGCGGGGGGGCTGGCGATGAGCAGTTCTTC.

This clonotype was detected once. The rearrangement uses TRBV9 and TRBJ2-2; a possible D gene is TRBD2 (5 bases). Germline V gives CDR1 SGDLS, CDR2 YYNGEE. This CDR3 has 15 amino acids. Trimming took off 0 bases at V and 7 bases at J, with 13 bases between the two ends. CDR3 residues: CASSVAGLGSGELFF. Written as DNA, the CDR3 is TGTGCCAGCAGCGTAGCTGGATTAGGGAGCGGGGAGCTGTTTTTT.

The sample holds a few counts of this clonotype. The rearrangement links TRBV15 to TRBJ2-7; D not resolved. Germline V gene lookup returns CDR1 LNHNV and CDR2 YYDKDF (reference sequence). Trimming removed 4 bases from V and 3 bases from J, with 13 bases in between. The CDR3 has 14 residues. The CDR3 DNA reads TGTGCCACCAGCAATTCAGGCTTCGGCTACGAGCAGTACTTC. Protein sequence: CATSNSGFGYEQYF.

The rearrangement joins TRBV25-1 to TRBJ1-3; D possibly corresponds to TRBD1 (6 bases). CDR1 is MGHDK and CDR2 is SYGVNS in the germline V gene. V was cut by 3 bases and J by 7 bases, with 19 bases left in between. The CDR3 is 16 residues long. The CDR3 DNA is TGTGCCAGCAGTGAGGGTTGGGACAAAGCCTCGAACACCATATATTTT. This encodes CASSEGWDKASNTIYF.

V gene TRBV6-1 combines with J gene TRBJ2-5; the D gene is possibly TRBD2 (6 bases). This CDR3 has 17 amino acids. Trimming stripped 0 bases from V and 2 bases from J, with 16 bases between. Germline V lookup: CDR1 MNHNS, CDR2 SASEGT. The CDR3 loop reads CASSEAPFGRRQETQYF. The DNA for the CDR3 is TGTGCCAGCAGTGAAGCCCCCTTTGGGAGGCGACAAGAGACCCAGTACTTC.

The chain carries TRBV5-1 and TRBJ2-3, with TRBD2 matching 10 bases. The CDR3 runs to 18 residues. The germline gives CDR1 SGHRS, CDR2 YFSETQ. After removal of 4 bases from V and 0 bases from J, the junction contained 11 bases not matched to a gene. CDR3 loop: CASSPVRGLAVSTDTQYF. DNA for the CDR3: TGCGCCAGCAGCCCCGTCCGTGGACTAGCGGTTAGCACAGATACGCAGTATTTT.

In this sample, this clonotype turned up once. The V and J genes are TRBV20-1 and TRBJ2-3, with 8 bases aligning to TRBD2. In germline, CDR1 is DFQATT, CDR2 SNEGSKA (reference sequence). V dropped 4 bases and J dropped 1; count of bases not matched to a gene: 7. The CDR3 is 15 residues long. The CDR3 sequence: CSAKPAGGGTDTQYF. The CDR3 region has the DNA TGCAGTGCTAAGCCGGCGGGGGGAGGCACAGATACGCAGTATTTT.

This chain links TRBV9 with TRBJ1-2; D uncertain. This CDR3 has 12 residues. From germline, CDR1 is SGDLS and CDR2 YYNGEE. V was pared by 0 bases and J by 7 bases, with 7 bases between. This CDR3 reads CASSVESSGYTF. CDR3 sequence (DNA): TGTGCCAGCAGCGTAGAGTCATCTGGCTACACCTTC.

The chain combines TRBV2 with TRBJ2-3; 10 bases are a match to TRBD1. From germline, CDR1 is SNHLY and CDR2 FYNNEI. The CDR3 runs 15 residues. The J segment lost 7 bases and the V segment lost 1 base, leaving 5 bases of the junction unmatched. The CDR3 bases are TGTGCCAGCAGTGAAGAGGGACAGGGGACGAATACGCAGTATTTT. This encodes CASSEEGQGTNTQYF.

The V and J genes are TRBV18 and TRBJ2-7; perhaps TRBD1 as D (6 bases). V lost 3 bases and J 2 bases, leaving 14 bases between the germline ends. The CDR3 loop spans 15 amino acids. Germline V gene lookup returns CDR1 KGHSH and CDR2 LQKENI. Here the CDR3 reads CASSPSKTGTYEQYF. The CDR3 DNA is TGTGCCAGCTCACCCAGCAAGACAGGTACCTACGAGCAGTACTTC.